Listed below are T cell receptor beta chains from one sample, sequenced in a study of radiation and T cells in renal cell carcinoma. Libraries were prepared by immunoSEQ multiplex PCR; TCRdb keeps only in-frame clonotypes and omits some of them. This sample yields about 130,000 clones, of which about four fifths are seen a single time; roughly 5% belongs to the top ten. The sample in question was blood, obtained from a patient whose treatment included radiotherapy and nephrectomy. These TCRs come from a man in his fifties or sixties with renal cell carcinoma. CDR3s include the opening cysteine and the closing phenylalanine or tryptophan. A D gene is named only where the DNA matches it firmly. A clone size is listed for some rows: how often the clone was seen (once, few, many), or a class if it is expanded.

CDR3nt	CDR3aa	v_gene	d_gene	j_gene	abundance
TGCGCCAGCAGCTTGGGCACTAGCGGACGCTCCTACAATGAGCAGTTCTTC	CASSLGTSGRSYNEQFF	TRBV5-1	TRBD2	TRBJ2-1	-
TGCAGCGCAAAACGGGCAGGGAGCACAGATACGCAGTATTTT	CSAKRAGSTDTQYF	TRBV29-1	-	TRBJ2-3	-
TGCGCCAGCAGCTTGGCCGGGACAGGGGGCACAGATACGCAGTATTTT	CASSLAGTGGTDTQYF	TRBV5-1	TRBD1	TRBJ2-3	-
TGCGCCAGCAGTCACGCCGAGGTGGGGGGCGAGAGGGACCGCGAGCAGTACTTC	CASSHAEVGGERDREQYF	TRBV23-1	-	TRBJ2-7	-
TGTGCCAGCTCACCCGACAGGGGAGACAATAATTCACCCCTCCACTTT	CASSPDRGDNNSPLHF	TRBV18	TRBD1	TRBJ1-6	-
TGTGCCAGCGGAGACATAAGCACAGATACGCAGTATTTT	CASGDISTDTQYF	TRBV6-5	-	TRBJ2-3	once
TGTGCCAGCAGCTTAAGAAGGACAGGGGCTAACTATGGCTACACCTTC	CASSLRRTGANYGYTF	TRBV11-2	TRBD1	TRBJ1-2	-
TGTGCCAGCATCGACCCAGGGGGCCCTAACTATGGCTACACCTTC	CASIDPGGPNYGYTF	TRBV6-5	TRBD1	TRBJ1-2	-
TGTGCCAGCAGTTCCGTTTTGAACACCGGGGAGCTGTTTTTT	CASSSVLNTGELFF	TRBV5-4	-	TRBJ2-2	once
TGTGCCAGCAGCTTGGGTAACAGAATTACTGAAGCTTTCTTT	CASSLGNRITEAFF	TRBV5-4	-	TRBJ1-1	-
TGTGCCAGCACGGGCATCTCTGGAAACACCATATATTTT	CASTGISGNTIYF	TRBV9	-	TRBJ1-3	-
TGTGCCAGCTCACCTCTTGGGCAAGGCTACACCTTC	CASSPLGQGYTF	TRBV18	-	TRBJ1-2	many
TGTGCCAGCAGTCCCCTAGTAGGGGTTGGCGGCTACACCTTC	CASSPLVGVGGYTF	TRBV27	-	TRBJ1-2	-
TGTGCCAGCAGGAATCAGGGGGTGCTGGACATTCAGTACTTC	CASRNQGVLDIQYF	TRBV7-2	TRBD1	TRBJ2-4	-
TGTGCCACCCCCGGGGGCTCGTACCAAGAGACCCAGTACTTC	CATPGGSYQETQYF	TRBV6-1	-	TRBJ2-5	-
TGTGCCAGCAGTTTAAATAGCAATCAGCCCCAGCATTTT	CASSLNSNQPQHF	TRBV2	-	TRBJ1-5	-
TGCGCCAGCAGCCGAGGACTAGCGGGAACCTACGAGCAGTACTTC	CASSRGLAGTYEQYF	TRBV4-1	TRBD2	TRBJ2-7	-
TGCGCCAGCAGCTTAGGAGACTACTCCTACGAGCAGTACTTC	CASSLGDYSYEQYF	TRBV5-1	-	TRBJ2-7	-
TGTGCCAGTAGTATATATCCAGAAGCTAAAGGAGAGACCCAGTACTTC	CASSIYPEAKGETQYF	TRBV19	-	TRBJ2-5	few
TGCGCCAGCAGCTTGGGACTAGCGGACACCGGGGAGCTGTTTTTT	CASSLGLADTGELFF	TRBV5-1	TRBD2	TRBJ2-2	-
TGCGCCAGCAGCTTGGAGGGGTCAGGGATCTACTCTGGGGCCAACGTCCTGACTTTC	CASSLEGSGIYSGANVLTF	TRBV5-1	-	TRBJ2-6	-
TGTGCCAGCAGCTTAGGGACATCCTCCTACAATGAGCAGTTCTTC	CASSLGTSSYNEQFF	TRBV7-2	-	TRBJ2-1	many
TGTGCCAGTAGACCGGGGCCATACTTC	CASRPGPYF	TRBV19	-	TRBJ1-2	-
TGCGCCAGCAGCTTGGATCCCGGGGGGGCATCTGGTGAGCAGTTCTTC	CASSLDPGGASGEQFF	TRBV5-1	TRBD2	TRBJ2-1	-
TGTGCCAGCAGCTTGATACAGGAAGCTTTCTTT	CASSLIQEAFF	TRBV5-4	-	TRBJ1-1	many
TGTGCCAGCAGTTTTGACAGGGTCAATCAGCCCCAGCATTTT	CASSFDRVNQPQHF	TRBV28	TRBD1	TRBJ1-5	few
TGTGCCAGCAGCTCTTACAGGGCTAATGGCTACACCTTC	CASSSYRANGYTF	TRBV5-4	-	TRBJ1-2	-
TGTGCCAGCCTATCCTTCATCGCGGGGAATGAAAAACTGTTTTTT	CASLSFIAGNEKLFF	TRBV19	-	TRBJ1-4	-
TGTGCCAGCAGGGTCGACAAATCCCTAACTACTGAAGCTTTCTTT	CASRVDKSLTTEAFF	TRBV2	-	TRBJ1-1	-
TGTGCCAGTAGTATAGATCGGGGACGGCTTGGGGGAACGGGATCCACAGATACGCAGTATTTT	CASSIDRGRLGGTGSTDTQYF	TRBV19	-	TRBJ2-3	-
TGTGCCAGCAGCGCGGGACACTTCGCGGAGAGAACTGAAGCTTTCTTT	CASSAGHFAERTEAFF	TRBV9	-	TRBJ1-1	few
TGTGCCAGCAGTGCACGAGAGTATGAGCAGTTCTTC	CASSAREYEQFF	TRBV2	-	TRBJ2-1	few
TGTGCCAGCAGTGACTCGCCGGACAGATACTACGAGCAGTACTTC	CASSDSPDRYYEQYF	TRBV6-4	-	TRBJ2-7	-
TGTGCCTGGAGTGTCGAGTGGAACTCTGGAAACACCATATATTTT	CAWSVEWNSGNTIYF	TRBV30	-	TRBJ1-3	-
TGTGCCAGCTCACCAGAGGGGGTAAGCAGGTGGGAGCAGTACTTC	CASSPEGVSRWEQYF	TRBV18	-	TRBJ2-7	-
TGTGCCAGCAGCTCCCCCCGGGACAGGGGGCGGGCTAATGAAAAACTGTTTTTT	CASSSPRDRGRANEKLFF	TRBV7-9	TRBD1	TRBJ1-4	-
TGTGCCAGCAGCGGGCGGGTTGGGACCGGGGAGCTGTTTTTT	CASSGRVGTGELFF	TRBV5-4	-	TRBJ2-2	-
TGTGCCAGTAGTCCTTCCGACAGGGGGCCCGATGGCTACACCTTC	CASSPSDRGPDGYTF	TRBV19	TRBD1	TRBJ1-2	few
TGTGCCAGCAGGGGACAGGGGTATGGCTACACCTTC	CASRGQGYGYTF	TRBV27	TRBD1	TRBJ1-2	many
TGCGCCAGCAGCTCCACGGACAGGGAGGGCACTGAAGCTTTCTTT	CASSSTDREGTEAFF	TRBV5-1	TRBD1	TRBJ1-1	-
TGTGCCAGCAGCTCGGGCGGGAGGGGCCCTGGAAACACCATATATTTT	CASSSGGRGPGNTIYF	TRBV5-4	-	TRBJ1-3	-
TGTGCCAGCAGCTTTTTGGCTAGCGGCTCCTACGAGCAGTACTTC	CASSFLASGSYEQYF	TRBV7-2	TRBD2	TRBJ2-7	-
TGTGCCAGCATCTTAATGGACCTGGGCAAAGAGACCCAGTACTTC	CASILMDLGKETQYF	TRBV7-9	-	TRBJ2-5	-
TGTGCCAGCAGTGTTTCTAGGGCCTCCTACAATGAGCAGTTCTTC	CASSVSRASYNEQFF	TRBV6-1	-	TRBJ2-1	-
TGTGCCAGCATCTTCGGGACAGGGGCGCGCGAGCAGTACTTC	CASIFGTGAREQYF	TRBV2	TRBD1	TRBJ2-7	many
TGTGCCAGCAGCTCAAACAGCGATCAGCCCCAGCATTTT	CASSSNSDQPQHF	TRBV7-6	-	TRBJ1-5	-
TGTGCCACCAGCAGAGGAGGCAGGGTAACCACTGAAGCTTTCTTT	CATSRGGRVTTEAFF	TRBV15	-	TRBJ1-1	-
TGCAGCGTTGGTCGCTCTCGGGACTACACCTTC	CSVGRSRDYTF	TRBV29-1	-	TRBJ1-2	-
TGTGCCATCAGTGACGAGGGGTCGGTCTCCTACGAGCAGTACTTC	CAISDEGSVSYEQYF	TRBV10-3	-	TRBJ2-7	-
TGTGCCAGCACATCGGCTAGCGAGAACACCGGGGAGCTGTTTTTT	CASTSASENTGELFF	TRBV28	-	TRBJ2-2	once
TGTGCCAGCAGTGCAGGGGTTAGCAATCAGCCCCAGCATTTT	CASSAGVSNQPQHF	TRBV2	-	TRBJ1-5	-
TGTGCCACCAGCAGAGGGACTAGCGGGAGTACAGATACGCAGTATTTT	CATSRGTSGSTDTQYF	TRBV15	TRBD2	TRBJ2-3	once
TGTGCCAGCAGCCTCCAGGGGGCTGGGGTCAATGAAAAACTGTTTTTT	CASSLQGAGVNEKLFF	TRBV7-8	TRBD1	TRBJ1-4	-
TGTGCCAGCAGTTACCCGGCCGAGGGGTACGAGCAGTACTTC	CASSYPAEGYEQYF	TRBV6-6	-	TRBJ2-7	-
TGTGCCAGCAGCGTAGGGAGGCTAGCGAGCACAGATACGCAGTATTTT	CASSVGRLASTDTQYF	TRBV9	-	TRBJ2-3	few
TGTGCCAGCAGCCGGGTCGGCCTCGAAGAGCAGTACTTC	CASSRVGLEEQYF	TRBV7-2	-	TRBJ2-7	-
TGTGCCAGCAGCTTAGATGCGGGCGTCTACAATGAGCAGTTCTTC	CASSLDAGVYNEQFF	TRBV7-2	-	TRBJ2-1	-
TGTGCCAGCAGTGGGGCTGAGAGGGTTAACATTCAGTACTTC	CASSGAERVNIQYF	TRBV28	-	TRBJ2-4	-